This passage covers 27 T cell receptor beta chains from one sample sequenced in a study of blood T cells in healthy people across ages. PCR was performed a second time for roughly 7 to 12 cycles using a sample-barcoded 5' primer and a J-beta primer mix. Each CDR3 protein is one row after TCRdb ran MiXCR on the 5' RACE reads. The profile shows over 600,000 distinct CDR3 sequences, approximately 53% of them singletons. What was sequenced was blood. These receptors all stem from a man in his forties in good health.

The chain employs TRBV20-1 and TRBJ1-2; a weak D match, TRBD1 (6 bases). Trimming removed 6 bases from V and 3 bases from J, with 14 bases in between. In germline, CDR1 is DFQATT, CDR2 SNEGSKA (reference sequence). This CDR3 comprises 13 residues. The CDR3, as DNA: TGCAGTGCCAAACAGGGCCTCGACTATGGCTACACCTTC. This encodes CSAKQGLDYGYTF.

The chain joins TRBV20-1 to TRBJ2-5; a possible D gene is TRBD2 (6 bases). The CDR3 is made up of 13 amino acids. V was shortened by 5 bases and J by 5 bases, with 15 bases between the two germline ends. CDR1 and CDR2 (germline): DFQATT, SNEGSKA (reference sequence). The CDR3: CSAQPLGGETQYF. In nucleotides, the CDR3 is TGCAGTGCTCAGCCACTAGGAGGGGAGACCCAGTACTTC.

The CDR3 DNA reads as TGTGCCAGCAGTCCCCCTGCGCGCCGCCTGTTCTTC. This codes for CASSPPARRLFF. This sequence joins TRBV28 and TRBJ2-1; D gene ambiguous. In germline, CDR1 is MDHEN, CDR2 SYDVKM. The CDR3 consists of 12 residues. Trimming removed 5 bases at V and 15 bases at J, with 17 bases between.

To note about this clonotype: Since the CDR3 does not end with the conserved phenylalanine or tryptophan, this likely comes from a read error. The chain combines TRBV5-5 with TRBJ2-5; D call uncertain. V was trimmed by 0 bases and J by 5 bases, leaving 8 bases between them. CDR1 SGHKS and CDR2 YYEKEE come from the germline V gene (reference sequence). The CDR3 is 13 amino acids. The chain's CDR3 is CASSLGFRETQYS. DNA of the CDR3: TGTGCCAGCAGCTTGGGGTTTCGGGAGACCCAGTACTCC.

There are a few counts of this clonotype. The chain couples TRBV29-1 to TRBJ2-3, with D unclear. This CDR3 is 12 amino acids long. Germline CDR1 reads SQVTM; CDR2 reads ANQGSEA. With 5 bases removed from V and 2 bases from J, the gap between germline ends came to 8 bases. The CDR3: CSVPAFTDTQYF. In nucleotides, the CDR3 is TGCAGCGTTCCAGCCTTCACAGATACGCAGTATTTT.

This clonotype was recorded once. The rearrangement links TRBV28 to TRBJ2-1; 9 positions agree with TRBD1. The ends lost 5 bases at V and 5 bases at J; junction bases unmatched: 10. The CDR3 sequence is 16 residues long. In germline, CDR1 is MDHEN, CDR2 SYDVKM. The CDR3 DNA reads as TGTGCCAGCAGTAGATGGACCGGGACAGGGAACAATGAGCAGTTCTTC. This codes for CASSRWTGTGNNEQFF.

The chain carries TRBV5-6 and TRBJ2-3, with 15 bases that match TRBD2. Germline V gene data show CDR1 as SGHDT and CDR2 as YYEEEE. The CDR3 is 18 residues long. The trim removed 3 bases at V and 1 base at J, leaving 6 bases unmatched. CDR3 region: CASSWGLAGGSGTDTQYF. The CDR3 DNA reads TGTGCCAGCAGCTGGGGACTAGCGGGGGGATCTGGCACAGATACGCAGTATTTT.

The rearrangement uses TRBV7-2 and TRBJ2-7, with TRBD2 matching 7 bases. CDR1 SGHTA and CDR2 FQGNSA come from the germline V gene. J lost 4 bases, V lost 0 bases, and 9 bases had no gene match. The CDR3 has 16 amino acids. This chain's CDR3 is CASSLALASGLYEQYF. CDR3 in DNA: TGTGCCAGCAGCTTAGCGCTTGCTAGCGGACTGTACGAGCAGTACTTC. The whole variable domain, remainder taken from reference TRBV7-2 and TRBJ2-7, is GAGVSQSPSNKVTEKGKDVELRCDPISGHTALYWYRQSLGQGLEFLIYFQGNSAPDKSGLPSDRFSAERTGGSVSTLTIQRTQQEDSAVYLCASSLALASGLYEQYFGPGTRLTVT.

The chain has TRBV7-3 and TRBJ2-1, with 12 bases matching TRBD2. The better agreement between TRBJ2-7 and the DNA end casts doubt on the J call. CDR1 and CDR2 from the germline V gene are SGHTA and FQGTGA. CDR3 length: 19 residues. DNA of the CDR3: TGTGCCAGCAGCTTAAGGGCTAGCGGGGGGGTAAGCTCCTACAATGAGCAGTACTTC. It encodes CASSLRASGGVSSYNEQYF.

A single count supports this clonotype. V and J are TRBV7-3 and TRBJ2-1; 8 nucleotides align to TRBD2. Germline lookup yields CDR1 SGHTA and CDR2 FQGTGA. The CDR3 consists of 15 residues. J was trimmed by 0 bases and V by 4 bases; bases with no gene match: 2. CDR3: CASSSGGGSYNEQFF. In nucleotides, the CDR3 is TGTGCCAGCAGCTCGGGAGGGGGCTCCTACAATGAGCAGTTCTTC.

The chain links TRBV27 to TRBJ1-2; D possibly corresponds to TRBD1 (6 bases). Trimming removed 4 bases from V and 0 bases from J, with 15 bases in between. There are 16 residues in the CDR3. CDR1 MNHEY and CDR2 SMNVEV come from the germline V gene (reference sequence). The CDR3 reads CASSYTGQRSNYGYTF. The DNA for the CDR3 is TGTGCCAGCAGTTATACAGGGCAGAGGTCTAACTATGGCTACACCTTC.

The rearrangement links TRBV11-2 to TRBJ1-1, with D possibly matching TRBD1 (6 bases). Germline CDR1 and CDR2: SGHAT and FQNNGV. The CDR3 totals 14 residues. Trimming pared 3 bases from V and 0 bases from J, leaving 8 bases between. In nucleotides, the CDR3 is TGTGCCAGCAGCTTGGACAGTTTGAACACTGAAGCTTTCTTT. It codes for CASSLDSLNTEAFF.

DNA of the CDR3: TGTGCCAGCAGCGTTACAGGGTTGGGCACAGATACGCAGTATTTT. Amino acids: CASSVTGLGTDTQYF. V and J are TRBV11-3 and TRBJ2-3; maybe TRBD1 (6 bases). CDR3 length: 15 amino acids. V gave up 5 bases and J gave up 1 base, with 13 bases separating them. CDR1 is SGHNT and CDR2 is YENEEA in the germline V gene.

This clonotype has only one observation. The junction departs from germline at one end; a sequencing error may be responsible. V and J are TRBV4-3 and TRBJ2-5, with TRBD1 as a possible D gene (5 bases). The CDR3 covers 16 residues. Germline CDR1 and CDR2: LGHNA and YSLEER. The DNA of the CDR3 is TGCGCCAGCAGCCAAGATCTCGCAGGGCGCCAAGGGACCCAGTACTTC. This gives the protein CASSQDLAGRQGTQYF.

A remark on this clonotype: The junction shows a germline mismatch at one end, possibly a read error. The V call is TRBV15, the J call TRBJ2-1; tentative D call: TRBD2 (5 bases). CDR1 is LNHNV, CDR2 YYDKDF, per germline (reference sequence). The CDR3 length is 12 residues. DNA for the CDR3: TGTGCCACCAGTAGAGATCGGGGTGAGCAGTTCTTC. Amino acids: CATSRDRGEQFF.

The chain couples TRBV28 to TRBJ2-7; 9 nucleotides match TRBD1. V lost 11 bases and J lost 3; bases outside the gene matches: 11. CDR3 length: 14 residues. Germline lookup yields CDR1 MDHEN and CDR2 SYDVKM. CDR3 residues: CAVPGTGKSYEQYF. The CDR3 nucleotides are TGTGCCGTACCCGGGACAGGGAAGAGCTACGAGCAGTACTTC.

This clonotype was seen just once. The rearrangement links TRBV7-2 to TRBJ1-1; tentative D call: TRBD1 (6 bases). Germline CDR1 SGHTA, CDR2 FQGNSA. This CDR3 contains 13 residues. Trimming pared 2 bases from V and 11 bases from J, leaving 15 bases between. CDR3 protein: CASSLSGDRQAFF. The CDR3 region has the DNA TGTGCCAGCAGCTTATCGGGAGACAGGCAGGCTTTCTTT.

A note on this clonotype: A single base separates this from a much larger clone, so it may be a read error. The chain carries TRBV2 and TRBJ2-4, with no clear D. The end of the DNA is better explained by TRBJ2-7, so the J call may be wrong. Germline-derived CDR1 and CDR2 are SNHLY and FYNNEI. This CDR3 spans 10 amino acids. The CDR3 region is CASSENEQYF. The CDR3 nucleotides are TGTGCCAGCAGTGAAAACGAGCAGTACTTC.

V gene TRBV28 combines with J gene TRBJ2-3; D unresolved. Between the trimmed V and J ends, which lost 7 bases and 4 bases, there was a span of 21 bases. The CDR3 covers 16 residues. Germline V lookup: CDR1 MDHEN, CDR2 SYDVKM. Here the CDR3 DNA reads TGTGCCAGCACCCGACTCACATCCCCCGGCGCAGATACGCAGTATTTT. Encoded protein: CASTRLTSPGADTQYF.

The chain combines TRBV20-1 with TRBJ1-2; D gene ambiguous. Deletions cut 6 bases from V and 8 bases from J, with 13 bases between. This CDR3 is built from 11 residues. Germline values: CDR1 DFQATT, CDR2 SNEGSKA (reference sequence). The CDR3 protein is CSALYVSGYTF. CDR3 DNA: TGCAGTGCCCTCTACGTCAGCGGCTACACCTTC.

The gene calls are TRBV7-3 and TRBJ2-6; TRBD1 is a possible D gene (6 bases). Between the trimmed V and J ends, which lost 5 bases and 2 bases, there was a span of 13 bases. There are 16 residues in the CDR3. Per germline, CDR1 SGHTA and CDR2 FQGTGA. The CDR3 protein is CASSVKQGAGANVLTF. CDR3 sequence (DNA): TGTGCCAGCAGCGTCAAACAGGGTGCTGGGGCCAACGTCCTGACTTTC. The full variable domain, rest sourced from reference TRBV7-3 and TRBJ2-6, is GAGVSQTPSNKVTEKGKYVELRCDPISGHTALYWYRQSLGQGPEFLIYFQGTGAADDSGLPNDRFFAVRPEGSVSTLKIQRTERGDSAVYLCASSVKQGAGANVLTFGAGSRLTVL.

In its sample, this clonotype was seen once. This chain links TRBV9 with TRBJ2-4; D may be TRBD2 (9 bases). CDR1 is SGDLS and CDR2 is YYNGEE in the germline V gene. CDR3 length equals 15 residues. Trimming removed 4 bases at V and 15 bases at J, with 26 bases between. The CDR3 loop is CASSLAGTGLEERYF. CDR3 bases: TGTGCCAGCAGCCTAGCGGGGACAGGCCTAGAAGAGCGGTACTTC.

The chain combines TRBV12-3 or TRBV12-4 with TRBJ1-6, with D hard to call. There are 12 residues in the CDR3. Trimming left V 3 bases short and J 9 bases short, with 6 bases between. CDR3 loop: CASSLEFSPLHF. Here the CDR3 DNA reads TGTGCCAGCAGTTTGGAATTTTCACCCCTCCACTTT.

V is TRBV7-3 and J is TRBJ2-6, with 8 nucleotides matching TRBD1. The J segment lost 0 bases and the V segment lost 2 bases, leaving 9 bases of the junction unmatched. The CDR3 runs to 19 residues. The germline V gene has CDR1 SGHTA and CDR2 FQGTGA. This CDR3 is CASSLQGTGGLSGANVLTF. The CDR3 nucleotides read TGTGCCAGCAGCTTACAGGGGACAGGTGGACTCTCTGGGGCCAACGTCCTGACTTTC. Together with reference TRBV7-3 and TRBJ2-6, the CDR3 gives the full variable domain: GAGVSQTPSNKVTEKGKYVELRCDPISGHTALYWYRQSLGQGPEFLIYFQGTGAADDSGLPNDRFFAVRPEGSVSTLKIQRTERGDSAVYLCASSLQGTGGLSGANVLTFGAGSRLTVL.

This chain joins TRBV7-9 and TRBJ2-5; 10 bases are shared with TRBD2. Per germline, CDR1 SEHNR and CDR2 FQNEAQ (reference sequence). V shed 5 bases and J 5 bases; nucleotides not matched to a gene: 5. The CDR3 is made up of 14 amino acids. CDR3: CASSEAGGLETQYF. Written as DNA, the CDR3 is TGTGCCAGCAGCGAAGCGGGGGGGTTGGAGACCCAGTACTTC.

This clonotype was found a few times. The CDR3 loop is CAISVLGRISTDTQYF. In nucleotides, the CDR3 is TGTGCCATCAGTGTTCTGGGCAGAATTAGCACAGATACGCAGTATTTT. The chain carries TRBV10-3 and TRBJ2-3; D gene unclear. Per the germline V gene, CDR1 is ENHRY and CDR2 is SYGVKD. V was shortened by 4 bases and J by 0 bases, with 14 bases between the two germline ends. The length of the CDR3 is 16 residues.

J is TRBJ1-2 and V is TRBV6-6; tentatively, D is TRBD1 (6 bases). Trimming left V 4 bases short and J 10 bases short, with 13 bases between. This CDR3 has 12 residues. Germline V CDR1 and CDR2: MNHNY, SVGAGI (reference sequence). The CDR3 spells CASSLNRVDYTF. DNA of the CDR3: TGTGCCAGCAGTTTAAACAGGGTAGACTACACCTTC.